The source of this T cell receptor (beta chain) is a study of beta chain features in type 1 diabetes. A few counts support this clone. Germline V gene sequence: CDR1 SGDLS, CDR2 YYNGEE. CDR3 length equals 15 residues. The germline V and J ends were trimmed by 0 bases and 4 bases, with 13 bases remaining between them. Isolated RNA was reverse transcribed in full, so expressed TCRB transcripts were sequenced. Repertoires were generated with immunoSEQ multiplex PCR, while TCRdb's copy carries only in-frame clones and drops some. The table shows some 44,000 clones, with roughly 49% occurring only once. Purities in excess of 98% were seen in all sorted populations.

What was sequenced was Tregs from blood. The clonotype was recovered from a woman aged 18-29 years in good health. The genes are TRBV9 and TRBJ1-2; D gene unclear. The CDR3 spells CASSVAIGEGYGYTF. The DNA for the CDR3 is TGTGCCAGCAGCGTAGCTATAGGAGAGGGCTATGGCTACACCTTC.